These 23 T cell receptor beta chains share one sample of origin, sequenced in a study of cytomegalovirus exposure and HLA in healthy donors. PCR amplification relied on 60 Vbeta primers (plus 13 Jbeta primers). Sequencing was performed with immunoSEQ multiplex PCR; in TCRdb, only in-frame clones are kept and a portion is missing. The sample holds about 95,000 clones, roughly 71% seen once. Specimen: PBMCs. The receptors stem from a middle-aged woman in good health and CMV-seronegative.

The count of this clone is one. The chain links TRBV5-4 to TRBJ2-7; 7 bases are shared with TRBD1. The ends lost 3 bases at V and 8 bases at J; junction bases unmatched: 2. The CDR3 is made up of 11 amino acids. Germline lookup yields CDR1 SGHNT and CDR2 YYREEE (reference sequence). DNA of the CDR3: TGTGCCAGCAGCTGGGGACAGCAGCAGTACTTC. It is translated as CASSWGQQQYF.

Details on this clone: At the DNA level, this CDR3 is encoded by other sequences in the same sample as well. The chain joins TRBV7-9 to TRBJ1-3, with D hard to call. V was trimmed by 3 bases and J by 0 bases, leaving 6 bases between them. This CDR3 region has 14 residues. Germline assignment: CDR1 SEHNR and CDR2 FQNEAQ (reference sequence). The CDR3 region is CASSLGVSGNTIYF. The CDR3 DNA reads TGTGCCAGCAGCTTGGGCGTCTCTGGAAACACCATATATTTT.

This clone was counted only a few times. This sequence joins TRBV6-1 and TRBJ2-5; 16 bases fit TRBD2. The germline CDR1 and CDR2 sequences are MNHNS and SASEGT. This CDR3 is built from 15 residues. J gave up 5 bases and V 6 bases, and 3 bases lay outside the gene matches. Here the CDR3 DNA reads TGTGCCAGCAGGGGACTAGCGGGGGGGCTGGAGACCCAGTACTTC. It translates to CASRGLAGGLETQYF.

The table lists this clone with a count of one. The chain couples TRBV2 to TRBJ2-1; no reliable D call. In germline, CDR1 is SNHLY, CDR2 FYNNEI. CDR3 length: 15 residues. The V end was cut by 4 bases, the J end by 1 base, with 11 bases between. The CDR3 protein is CASSVNRISYNEQFF. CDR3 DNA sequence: TGTGCCAGCAGTGTGAACAGAATTTCCTACAATGAGCAGTTCTTC.

Here the CDR3 reads CSVQQPQHF. The CDR3 DNA reads as TGCAGTGTTCAGCAGCCCCAGCATTTT. The genes are TRBV20-1 and TRBJ1-5, with D hard to call. The CDR3 loop spans 9 amino acids. Per germline, CDR1 DFQATT and CDR2 SNEGSKA (reference sequence). Trimming took 7 bases from V and 7 from J, leaving 5 bases between them.

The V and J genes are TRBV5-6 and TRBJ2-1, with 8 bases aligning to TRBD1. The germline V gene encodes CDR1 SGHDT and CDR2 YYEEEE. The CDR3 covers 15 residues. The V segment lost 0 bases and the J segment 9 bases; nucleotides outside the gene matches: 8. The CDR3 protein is CASSLGQGARGEQFF. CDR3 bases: TGTGCCAGCAGCTTGGGGCAGGGGGCGCGAGGTGAGCAGTTCTTC.

The CDR3 bases are TGTGCCAGCAGTCCCTCGGGGCTAGCGGGGAGCTCCTACGAGCAGTACTTC. Protein: CASSPSGLAGSSYEQYF. The chain carries TRBV25-1 and TRBJ2-5; TRBD2 aligns across 9 bases. The J call may be incorrect, as the DNA end agrees better with TRBJ2-7. Germline-derived CDR1 and CDR2 are MGHDK and SYGVNS. There are 17 residues in the CDR3.

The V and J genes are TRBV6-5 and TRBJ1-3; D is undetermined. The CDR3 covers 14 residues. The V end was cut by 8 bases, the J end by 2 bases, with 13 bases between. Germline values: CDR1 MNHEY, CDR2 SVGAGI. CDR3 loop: CASGAGGTGNTIYF. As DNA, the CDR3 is TGTGCCAGCGGTGCGGGAGGGACTGGAAACACCATATATTTT.

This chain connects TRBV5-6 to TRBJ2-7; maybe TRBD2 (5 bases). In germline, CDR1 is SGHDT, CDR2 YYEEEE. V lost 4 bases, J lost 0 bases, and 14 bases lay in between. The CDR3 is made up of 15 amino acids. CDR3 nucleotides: TGTGCCAGCAGCCCCTTGCCGGGGATCTCCTACGAGCAGTACTTC. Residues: CASSPLPGISYEQYF.

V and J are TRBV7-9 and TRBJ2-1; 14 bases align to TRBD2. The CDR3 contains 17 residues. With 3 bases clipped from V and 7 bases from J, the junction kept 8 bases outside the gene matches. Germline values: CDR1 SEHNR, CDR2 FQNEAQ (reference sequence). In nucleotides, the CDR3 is TGTGCCAGCAGCTTTCTGCAGACTAGCGGGGGGGATAATGAGCAGTTCTTC. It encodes CASSFLQTSGGDNEQFF.

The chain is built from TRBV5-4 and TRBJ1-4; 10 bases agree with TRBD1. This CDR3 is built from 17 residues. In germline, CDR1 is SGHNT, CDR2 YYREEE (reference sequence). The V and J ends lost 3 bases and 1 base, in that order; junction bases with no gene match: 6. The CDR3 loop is CASSWKTGGVTNEKLFF. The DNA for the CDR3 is TGTGCCAGCAGCTGGAAGACAGGGGGCGTAACTAATGAAAAACTGTTTTTT.

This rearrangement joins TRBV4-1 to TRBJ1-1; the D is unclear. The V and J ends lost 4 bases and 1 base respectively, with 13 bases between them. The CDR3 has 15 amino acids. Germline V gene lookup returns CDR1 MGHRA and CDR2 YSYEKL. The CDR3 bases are TGCGCCAGCAGCCTCTCCGAACGCGAGAACACTGAAGCTTTCTTT. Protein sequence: CASSLSERENTEAFF.

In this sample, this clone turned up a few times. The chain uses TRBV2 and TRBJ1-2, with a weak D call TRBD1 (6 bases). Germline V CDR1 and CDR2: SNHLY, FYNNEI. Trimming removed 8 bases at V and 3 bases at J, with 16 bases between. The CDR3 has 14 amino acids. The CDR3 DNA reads TGTGCCAGCCGCCGTGGGGGGGCGGACTATGGCTACACCTTC. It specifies CASRRGGADYGYTF. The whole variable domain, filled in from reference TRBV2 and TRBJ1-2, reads EPEVTQTPSHQVTQMGQEVILRCVPISNHLYFYWYRQILGQKVEFLVSFYNNEISEKSEIFDDQFSVERPDGSNFTLKIRSTKLEDSAMYFCASRRGGADYGYTFGSGTRLTVV.

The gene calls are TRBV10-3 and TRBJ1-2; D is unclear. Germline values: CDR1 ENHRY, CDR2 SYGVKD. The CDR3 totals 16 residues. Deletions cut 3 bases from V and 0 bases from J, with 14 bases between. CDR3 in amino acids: CAISDPPSMANYGYTF. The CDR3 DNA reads TGTGCCATCAGTGACCCCCCTAGCATGGCTAACTATGGCTACACCTTC.

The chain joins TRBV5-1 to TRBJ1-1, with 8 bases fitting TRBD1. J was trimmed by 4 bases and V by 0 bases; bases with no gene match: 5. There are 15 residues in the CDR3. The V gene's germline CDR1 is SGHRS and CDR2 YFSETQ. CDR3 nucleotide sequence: TGCGCCAGCAGCTTGGTTCAGGGGGCGGTCACTGAAGCTTTCTTT. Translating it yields CASSLVQGAVTEAFF.

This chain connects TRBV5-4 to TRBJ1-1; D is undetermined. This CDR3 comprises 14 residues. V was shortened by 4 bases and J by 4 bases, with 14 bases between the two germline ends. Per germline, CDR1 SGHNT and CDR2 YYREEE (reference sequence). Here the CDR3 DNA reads TGTGCCAGCAGCGGGCGCGGGGTGGCCACTGAAGCTTTCTTT. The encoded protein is CASSGRGVATEAFF. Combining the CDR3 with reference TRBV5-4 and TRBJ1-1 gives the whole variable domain ETGVTQSPTHLIKTRGQQVTLRCSSQSGHNTVSWYQQALGQGPQFIFQYYREEENGRGNFPPRFSGLQFPNYSSELNVNALELDDSALYLCASSGRGVATEAFFGQGTRLTVV.

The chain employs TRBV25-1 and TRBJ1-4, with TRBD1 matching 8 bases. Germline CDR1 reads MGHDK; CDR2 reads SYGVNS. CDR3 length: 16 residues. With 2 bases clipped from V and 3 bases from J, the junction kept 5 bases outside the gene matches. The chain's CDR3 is CASSEPRQGSNEKLFF. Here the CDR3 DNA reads TGTGCCAGCAGTGAACCCAGACAGGGGTCTAATGAAAAACTGTTTTTT.

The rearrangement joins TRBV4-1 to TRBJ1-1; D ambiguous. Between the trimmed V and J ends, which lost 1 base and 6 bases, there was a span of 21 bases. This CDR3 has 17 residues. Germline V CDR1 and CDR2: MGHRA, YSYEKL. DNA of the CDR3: TGCGCCAGCAGCCAAGCATTGAGAGGGCGGAGGTTCGCTGAAGCTTTCTTT. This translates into CASSQALRGRRFAEAFF.

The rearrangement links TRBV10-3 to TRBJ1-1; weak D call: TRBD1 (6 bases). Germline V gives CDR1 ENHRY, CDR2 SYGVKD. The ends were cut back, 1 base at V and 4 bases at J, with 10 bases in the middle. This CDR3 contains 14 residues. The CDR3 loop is CAISEFSRGTEAFF. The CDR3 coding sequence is TGTGCCATCAGTGAGTTCTCCAGGGGCACTGAAGCTTTCTTT.

CDR3: CASSLASVSYEQYF. The CDR3 DNA is TGCGCCAGCAGCTTGGCATCAGTCTCCTACGAGCAGTACTTC. The chain combines TRBV5-1 with TRBJ2-7; D is uncertain. V dropped 0 bases and J dropped 0 bases, with 7 bases sitting between them. Germline CDR1 reads SGHRS; CDR2 reads YFSETQ. CDR3 length: 14 amino acids.

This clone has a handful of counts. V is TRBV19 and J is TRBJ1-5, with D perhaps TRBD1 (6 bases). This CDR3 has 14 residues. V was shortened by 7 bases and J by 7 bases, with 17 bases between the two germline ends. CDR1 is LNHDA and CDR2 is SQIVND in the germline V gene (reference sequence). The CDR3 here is CASTVRTEGQPQHF. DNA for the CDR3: TGTGCCAGTACGGTTAGGACAGAGGGACAGCCCCAGCATTTT.

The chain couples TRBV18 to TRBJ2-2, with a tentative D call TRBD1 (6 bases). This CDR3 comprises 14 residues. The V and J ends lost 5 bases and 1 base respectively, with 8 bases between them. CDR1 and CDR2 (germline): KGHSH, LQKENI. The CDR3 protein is CASSSGQNTGELFF. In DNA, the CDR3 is TGTGCCAGCTCATCGGGACAGAACACCGGGGAGCTGTTTTTT.

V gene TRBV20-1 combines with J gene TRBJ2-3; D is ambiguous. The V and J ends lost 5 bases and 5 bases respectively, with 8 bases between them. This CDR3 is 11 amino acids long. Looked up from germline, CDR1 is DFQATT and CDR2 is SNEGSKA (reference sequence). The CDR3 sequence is CSARLVDTQYF. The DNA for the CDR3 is TGCAGTGCTCGATTAGTAGATACGCAGTATTTT.